Presented here are 15 T cell receptor beta chains from one specimen sequenced in a study of blood T cell repertoires in COVID-19 (TCRdb year 2020). To prepare the library, the immunoSEQ multiplex PCR assay was applied. TCRdb obtained this table from immuneACCESS and retained in-frame rearrangements with V and J assigned. These tables miss some clones; where compared with another copy, unresolved V genes account for less than half of the shortfall, and the remainder is unexplained. The sample yields approximately 180,000 clones; 80% to 90% were counted once. The ten largest clones represent over 2.5% of the sample. Sequencing was performed on peripheral blood. Receptors were obtained from a man aged 55 to 70 with acute or convalescent COVID-19.

The chain links TRBV3-1 (or the pseudogene TRBV3-2) to TRBJ1-1; D unresolved. CDR1 and CDR2 (germline): LGHDT, YNNKEL (reference sequence). Trimming removed 4 bases at V and 0 bases at J, with 3 bases between. The CDR3 extends over 12 amino acids. The CDR3 protein is CASSLMNTEAFF. In DNA form, the CDR3 reads TGTGCCAGCAGCCTTATGAACACTGAAGCTTTCTTT.

The V call is TRBV6-6, the J call TRBJ2-6, with D perhaps TRBD2 (5 bases). The ends were cut back, 2 bases at V and 9 bases at J, with 11 bases in the middle. The germline gives CDR1 MNHNY, CDR2 SVGAGI (reference sequence). This CDR3 region has 14 residues. CDR3 loop: CASSYGGRFNVLTF. In DNA form, the CDR3 reads TGTGCCAGCAGTTACGGAGGCAGGTTCAACGTCCTGACTTTC.

This clone was detected only once. The chain recombines TRBV27 with TRBJ2-3; 11 bases align to TRBD2. Trimming at V came to 5 bases and at J to 7 bases, leaving 5 bases not matched to a gene. The V gene's germline CDR1 is MNHEY and CDR2 SMNVEV (reference sequence). The CDR3 is made up of 14 amino acids. The chain's CDR3 is CASSGGTSGHTQYF. CDR3 sequence (DNA): TGTGCCAGCAGTGGCGGGACTAGCGGTCATACGCAGTATTTT.

V usage is TRBV15 and J usage is TRBJ1-5; D is possibly TRBD1 (5 bases). The CDR3 loop spans 14 amino acids. V was shortened by 1 base and J by 11 bases, with 15 bases between the two germline ends. CDR1 is LNHNV, CDR2 YYDKDF, per germline (reference sequence). In nucleotides, the CDR3 is TGTGCCACCAGCAGAGTGGGGGGGTTCCGGGCCCAGCATTTT. It translates to CATSRVGGFRAQHF. The full variable domain, in which reference TRBV15 and TRBJ1-5 provide the parts outside the CDR3, is DAMVIQNPRYQVTQFGKPVTLSCSQTLNHNVMYWYQQKSSQAPKLLFHYYDKDFNNEADTPDNFQSRRPNTSFCFLDIRSPGLGDTAMYLCATSRVGGFRAQHFGDGTRLSIL.

The J gene is TRBJ2-7, the V gene TRBV7-2; TRBD1 might be the D (5 bases). V dropped 0 bases and J dropped 6 bases, with 18 bases sitting between them. CDR3 length: 16 amino acids. Germline CDR1 is SGHTA and CDR2 is FQGNSA. The CDR3 DNA reads TGTGCCAGCAGCTTAGCTTCTTGGGGCCGCTTCGGCGAGCAGTACTTC. This gives the protein CASSLASWGRFGEQYF.

V usage is TRBV5-1 and J usage is TRBJ1-4; 10 bases fit TRBD1. This CDR3 contains 15 residues. V was pared by 4 bases and J by 6 bases, with 6 bases of the junction left unmatched. Germline-derived CDR1 and CDR2 are SGHRS and YFSETQ. In nucleotides, the CDR3 is TGCGCCAGCAGCGACAGGGGGCGCCTAGATGAAAAACTGTTTTTT. It specifies CASSDRGRLDEKLFF. The variable domain in full, completed from reference TRBV5-1 and TRBJ1-4, reads KAGVTQTPRYLIKTRGQQVTLSCSPISGHRSVSWYQQTPGQGLQFLFEYFSETQRNKGNFPGRFSGRQFSNSRSEMNVSTLELGDSALYLCASSDRGRLDEKLFFGSGTQLSVL.

This chain joins TRBV18 and TRBJ1-2; the match to TRBD1 covers 9 bases. This CDR3 is built from 17 residues. The V and J ends lost 4 bases and 0 bases, in that order; junction bases with no gene match: 9. Germline values: CDR1 KGHSH, CDR2 LQKENI. CDR3 sequence (DNA): TGTGCCAGCTCACAATCTAGGACAGGGGAGGCTAACTATGGCTACACCTTC. Translation: CASSQSRTGEANYGYTF.

The chain uses TRBV7-2 and TRBJ2-2; 8 bases match TRBD2. Unmatched junction bases numbered 7, after V lost 6 bases and J lost 4 bases. This CDR3 comprises 15 residues. Germline values: CDR1 SGHTA, CDR2 FQGNSA. The CDR3 nucleotides are TGTGCCAGCAGATCCTCTAGCGGGTCCACCGGGGAGCTGTTTTTT. Protein: CASRSSSGSTGELFF.

This chain connects TRBV12-3 or TRBV12-4 to TRBJ2-1; D remains unclear. The CDR3 is 13 residues long. V lost 7 bases and J lost 12, with 19 bases in between. CDR3 DNA: TGTGCCAGCACAAGAGGCCTTGAAGCGAGGCAGTTCTTC. Translation: CASTRGLEARQFF.

As for this clone: A read error may account for a junction end that differs from germline. The V gene is TRBV18, the J gene TRBJ2-7; D remains unclear. CDR3 length: 12 residues. Per germline, CDR1 KGHSH and CDR2 LQKENI. The CDR3 coding sequence is TGTGCCAGCTCACCATCAGTCCGCGAGCGGTACTTC. Its protein is CASSPSVRERYF.

This clone was found once. The V gene is TRBV27, the J gene TRBJ1-5, with 8 bases aligning to TRBD1. Per the germline V gene, CDR1 is MNHEY and CDR2 is SMNVEV (reference sequence). The CDR3 has 14 amino acids. V was pared by 6 bases and J by 6 bases, with 7 bases of the junction left unmatched. CDR3 in amino acids: CASRAGGGGQPQHF. CDR3 DNA: TGTGCCAGCAGGGCAGGGGGCGGCGGTCAGCCCCAGCATTTT.

V is TRBV20-1 and J is TRBJ2-7; D is unresolved. Per the germline V gene, CDR1 is DFQATT and CDR2 is SNEGSKA (reference sequence). The CDR3 has 10 amino acids. Trimming stripped 3 bases from V and 6 bases from J, with 6 bases between. As DNA, the CDR3 is TGCAGTGCTAGCCATAGCGAGCAGTACTTC. It encodes CSASHSEQYF.

V is TRBV24-1 and J is TRBJ1-1, with 7 bases that match TRBD1. Germline lookup yields CDR1 KGHDR and CDR2 SFDVKD. CDR3 length: 13 amino acids. With 5 bases clipped from V and 6 bases from J, the junction kept 5 bases outside the gene matches. In nucleotides, the CDR3 is TGTGCCACCAGTGTATTGACAGGGTCTGAAGCTTTCTTT. It is translated as CATSVLTGSEAFF.

The V call is TRBV29-1, the J call TRBJ2-7; TRBD2 agrees at 7 bases. The CDR3 length is 14 residues. The germline V gene encodes CDR1 SQVTM and CDR2 ANQGSEA. V was pared by 2 bases and J by 2 bases, with 6 bases of the junction left unmatched. Here the CDR3 DNA reads TGCAGCGTTGAATGGGCGGGAGTCGCCTACGAGCAGTACTTC. Translation gives CSVEWAGVAYEQYF.

This clone was detected once. The rearrangement joins TRBV11-2 to TRBJ1-4; D ambiguous. There are 15 residues in the CDR3. Germline-derived CDR1 and CDR2 are SGHAT and FQNNGV. Trimming took off 5 bases at V and 3 bases at J, with 13 bases between the two ends. The CDR3 spells CASSPSGSPNEKLFF. CDR3 coding DNA: TGTGCCAGCAGCCCTAGCGGGTCTCCTAATGAAAAACTGTTTTTT.